The clone carrying this T cell receptor beta chain has a handful of counts. Between the trimmed V and J ends, which lost 2 bases and 9 bases, there was a span of 8 bases. This CDR3 comprises 12 residues. Per germline, CDR1 MNHEY and CDR2 SMNVEV (reference sequence). This record comes from a study of blood T cell repertoires in COVID-19. Assay used: immunoSEQ multiplex PCR; TCRdb lists only in-frame clones, some missing. The sample lists some 510,000 clones, 85% to 90% occurring once. The clonotype comes from a woman aged 40 to 50 who had recovered from COVID-19. The sample was PBMCs or T cells enriched from blood (not recorded which). This chain links TRBV27 with TRBJ1-5; no clear D gene. The CDR3 sequence: CASSLRAGPQHF. The DNA of the CDR3 is TGTGCCAGCAGTTTACGAGCCGGGCCCCAGCATTTT.